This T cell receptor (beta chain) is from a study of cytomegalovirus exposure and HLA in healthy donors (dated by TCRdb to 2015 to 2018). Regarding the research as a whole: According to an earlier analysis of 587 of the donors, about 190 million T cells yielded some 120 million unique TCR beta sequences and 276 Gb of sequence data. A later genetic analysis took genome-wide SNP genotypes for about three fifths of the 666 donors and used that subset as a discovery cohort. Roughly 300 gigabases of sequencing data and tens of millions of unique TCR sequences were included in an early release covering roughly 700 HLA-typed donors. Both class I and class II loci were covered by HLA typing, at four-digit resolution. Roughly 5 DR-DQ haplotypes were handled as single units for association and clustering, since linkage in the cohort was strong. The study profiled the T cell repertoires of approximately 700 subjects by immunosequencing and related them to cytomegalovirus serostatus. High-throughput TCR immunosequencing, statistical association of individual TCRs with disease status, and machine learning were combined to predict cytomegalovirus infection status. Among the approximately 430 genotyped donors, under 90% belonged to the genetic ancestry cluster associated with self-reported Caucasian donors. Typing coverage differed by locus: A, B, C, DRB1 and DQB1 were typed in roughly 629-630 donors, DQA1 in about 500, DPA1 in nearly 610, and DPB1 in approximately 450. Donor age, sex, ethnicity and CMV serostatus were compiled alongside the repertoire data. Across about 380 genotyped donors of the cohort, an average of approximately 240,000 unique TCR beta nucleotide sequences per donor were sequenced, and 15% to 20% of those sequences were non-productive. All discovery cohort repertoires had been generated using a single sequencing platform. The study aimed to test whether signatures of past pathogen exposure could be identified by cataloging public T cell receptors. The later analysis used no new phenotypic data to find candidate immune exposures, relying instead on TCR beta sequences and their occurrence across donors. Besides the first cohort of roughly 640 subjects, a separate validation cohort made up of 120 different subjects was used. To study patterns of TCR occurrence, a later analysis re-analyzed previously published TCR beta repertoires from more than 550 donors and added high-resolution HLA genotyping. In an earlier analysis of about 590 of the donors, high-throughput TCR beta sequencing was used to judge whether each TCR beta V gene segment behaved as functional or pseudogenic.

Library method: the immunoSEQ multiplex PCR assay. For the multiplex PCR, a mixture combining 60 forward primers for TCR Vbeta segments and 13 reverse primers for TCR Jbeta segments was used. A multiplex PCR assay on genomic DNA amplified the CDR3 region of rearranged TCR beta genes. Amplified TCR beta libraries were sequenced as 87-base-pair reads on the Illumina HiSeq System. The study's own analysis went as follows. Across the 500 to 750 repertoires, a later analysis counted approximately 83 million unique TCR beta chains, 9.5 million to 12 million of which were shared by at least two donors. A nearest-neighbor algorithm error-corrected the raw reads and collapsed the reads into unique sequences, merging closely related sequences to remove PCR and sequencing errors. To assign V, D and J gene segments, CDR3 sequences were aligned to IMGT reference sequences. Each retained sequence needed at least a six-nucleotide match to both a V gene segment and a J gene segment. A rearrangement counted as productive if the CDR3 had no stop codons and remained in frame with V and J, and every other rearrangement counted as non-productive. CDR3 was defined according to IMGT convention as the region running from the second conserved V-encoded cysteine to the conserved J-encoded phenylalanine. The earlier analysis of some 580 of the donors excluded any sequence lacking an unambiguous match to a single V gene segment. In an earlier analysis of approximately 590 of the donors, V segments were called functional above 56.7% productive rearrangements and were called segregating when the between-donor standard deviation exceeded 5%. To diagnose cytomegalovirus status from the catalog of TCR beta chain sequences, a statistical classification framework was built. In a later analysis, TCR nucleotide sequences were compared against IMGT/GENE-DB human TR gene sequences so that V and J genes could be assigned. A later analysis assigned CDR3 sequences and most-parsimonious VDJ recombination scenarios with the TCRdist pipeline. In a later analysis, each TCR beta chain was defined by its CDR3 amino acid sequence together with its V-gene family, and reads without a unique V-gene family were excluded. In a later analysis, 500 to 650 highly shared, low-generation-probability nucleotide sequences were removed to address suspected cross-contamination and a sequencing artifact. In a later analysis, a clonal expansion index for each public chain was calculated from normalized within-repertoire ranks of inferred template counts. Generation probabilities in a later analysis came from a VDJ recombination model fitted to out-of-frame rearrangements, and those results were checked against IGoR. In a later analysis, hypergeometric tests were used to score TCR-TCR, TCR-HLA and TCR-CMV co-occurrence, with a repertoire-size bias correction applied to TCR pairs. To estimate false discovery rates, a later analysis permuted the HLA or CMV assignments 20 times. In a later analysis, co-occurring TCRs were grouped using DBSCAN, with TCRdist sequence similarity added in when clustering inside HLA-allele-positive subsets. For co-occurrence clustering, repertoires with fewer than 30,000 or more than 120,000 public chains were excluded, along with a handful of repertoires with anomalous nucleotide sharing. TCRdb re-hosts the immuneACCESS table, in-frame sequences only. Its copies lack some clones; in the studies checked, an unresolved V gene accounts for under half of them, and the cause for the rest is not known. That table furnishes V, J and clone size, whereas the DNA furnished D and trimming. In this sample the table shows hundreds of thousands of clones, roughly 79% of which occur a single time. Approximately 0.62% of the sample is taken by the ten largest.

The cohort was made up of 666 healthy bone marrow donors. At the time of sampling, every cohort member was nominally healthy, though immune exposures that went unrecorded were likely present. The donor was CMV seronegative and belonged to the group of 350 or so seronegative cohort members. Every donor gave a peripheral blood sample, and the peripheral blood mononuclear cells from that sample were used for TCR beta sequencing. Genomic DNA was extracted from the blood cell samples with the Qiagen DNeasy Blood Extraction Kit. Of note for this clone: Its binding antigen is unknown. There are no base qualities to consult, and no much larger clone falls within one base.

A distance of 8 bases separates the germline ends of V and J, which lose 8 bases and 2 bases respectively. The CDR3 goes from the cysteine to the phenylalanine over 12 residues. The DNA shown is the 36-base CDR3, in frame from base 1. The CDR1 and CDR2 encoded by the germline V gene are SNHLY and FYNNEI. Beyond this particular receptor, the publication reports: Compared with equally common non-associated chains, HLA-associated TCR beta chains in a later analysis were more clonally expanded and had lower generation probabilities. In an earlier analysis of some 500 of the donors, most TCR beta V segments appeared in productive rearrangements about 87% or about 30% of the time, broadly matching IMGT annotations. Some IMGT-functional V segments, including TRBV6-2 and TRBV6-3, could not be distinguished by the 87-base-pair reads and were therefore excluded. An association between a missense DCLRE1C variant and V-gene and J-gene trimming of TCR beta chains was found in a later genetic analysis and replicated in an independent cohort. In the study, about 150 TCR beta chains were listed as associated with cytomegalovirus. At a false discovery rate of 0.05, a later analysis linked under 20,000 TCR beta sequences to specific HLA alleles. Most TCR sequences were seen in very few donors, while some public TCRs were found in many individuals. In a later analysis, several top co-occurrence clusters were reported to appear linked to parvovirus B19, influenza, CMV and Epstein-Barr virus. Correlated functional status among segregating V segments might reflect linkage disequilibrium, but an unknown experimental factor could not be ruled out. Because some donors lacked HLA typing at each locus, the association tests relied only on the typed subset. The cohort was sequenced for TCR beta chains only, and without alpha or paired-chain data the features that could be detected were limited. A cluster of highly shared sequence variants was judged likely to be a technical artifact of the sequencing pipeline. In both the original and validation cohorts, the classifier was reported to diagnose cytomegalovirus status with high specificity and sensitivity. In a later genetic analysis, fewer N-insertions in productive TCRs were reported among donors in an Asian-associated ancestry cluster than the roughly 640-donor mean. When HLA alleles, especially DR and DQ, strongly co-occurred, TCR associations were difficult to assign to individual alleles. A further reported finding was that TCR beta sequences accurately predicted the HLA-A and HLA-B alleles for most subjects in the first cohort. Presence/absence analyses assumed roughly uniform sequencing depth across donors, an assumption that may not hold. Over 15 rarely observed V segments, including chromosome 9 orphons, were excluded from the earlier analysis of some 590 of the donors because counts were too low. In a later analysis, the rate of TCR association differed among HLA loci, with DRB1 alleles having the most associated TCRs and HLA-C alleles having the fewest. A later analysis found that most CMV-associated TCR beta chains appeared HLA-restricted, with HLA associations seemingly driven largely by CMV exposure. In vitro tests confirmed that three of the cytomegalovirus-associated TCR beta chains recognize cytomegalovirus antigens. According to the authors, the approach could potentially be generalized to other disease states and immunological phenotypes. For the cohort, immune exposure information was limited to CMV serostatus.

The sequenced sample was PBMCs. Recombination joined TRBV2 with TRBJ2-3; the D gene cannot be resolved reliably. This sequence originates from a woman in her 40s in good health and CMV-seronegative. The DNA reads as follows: TGTGCCAGCGCTACAGCCACAGATACGCAGTATTTT. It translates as CASATATDTQYF.